This TCR beta chain derives from a study of blood T cell repertoires in COVID-19. Study details: Spain, Italy and the United States supplied samples that represented acute and convalescent COVID-19. The analysed material was cDNA or gDNA that came from T cells, B-cell-depleted T cells, or PBMCs.

This clone was observed a handful of times. Methods used by the authors: Amplified reference gene primers provided the basis for estimating nucleated cell counts. TCRdb's table, derived via immunoSEQ multiplex PCR, lists solely in-frame clones and lacks some. V and J calls and clone size are copied from that table; D and trimming were computed from the DNA. The table has about 400,000 clones, roughly 85% seen once; the top ten hold approximately 2%. Membership in each cohort depended on participant-reported clinical history. Sequencing was carried out using PBMCs or T cells enriched from blood (not recorded which). The TCR sequence derives from a young woman with acute COVID-19.

The CDR3, as DNA: TGTGCCAGCAGCACCTACAGGGGGAAGGACTACGAGCAGTACTTC. Its translation: CASSTYRGKDYEQYF. The genes are TRBV7-9 and TRBJ2-7, with 8 bases lining up with TRBD1. The length of the CDR3 is 15 residues. Germline CDR1 is SEHNR and CDR2 is FQNEAQ (reference sequence). Germline trimming cut 5 bases from V and 3 bases from J; bases unmatched to any gene: 9.